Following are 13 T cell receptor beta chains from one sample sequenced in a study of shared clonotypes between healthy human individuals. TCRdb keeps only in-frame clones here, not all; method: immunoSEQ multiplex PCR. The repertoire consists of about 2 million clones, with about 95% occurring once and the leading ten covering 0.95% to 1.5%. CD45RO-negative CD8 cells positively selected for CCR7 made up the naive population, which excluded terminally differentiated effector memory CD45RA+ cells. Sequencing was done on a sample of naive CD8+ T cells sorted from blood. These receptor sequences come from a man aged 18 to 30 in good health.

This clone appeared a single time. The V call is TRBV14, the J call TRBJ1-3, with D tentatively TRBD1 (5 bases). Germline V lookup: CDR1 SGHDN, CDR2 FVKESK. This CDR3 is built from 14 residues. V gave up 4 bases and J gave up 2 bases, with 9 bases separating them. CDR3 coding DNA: TGTGCCAGCAGCCCGAGGGGTACTGGAAACACCATATATTTT. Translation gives CASSPRGTGNTIYF.

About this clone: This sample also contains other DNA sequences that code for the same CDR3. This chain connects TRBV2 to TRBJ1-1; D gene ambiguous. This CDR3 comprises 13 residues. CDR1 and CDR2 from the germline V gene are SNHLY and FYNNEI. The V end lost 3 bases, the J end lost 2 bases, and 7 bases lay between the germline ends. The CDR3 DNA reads TGTGCCAGCAGTGAGGGAGTTAACACTGAAGCTTTCTTT. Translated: CASSEGVNTEAFF.

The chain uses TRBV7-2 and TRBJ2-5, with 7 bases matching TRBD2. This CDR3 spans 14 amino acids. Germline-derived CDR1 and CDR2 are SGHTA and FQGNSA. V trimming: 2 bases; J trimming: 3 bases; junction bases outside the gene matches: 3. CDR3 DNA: TGTGCCAGCAGCTTACTGGGAGGGGAAGAGACCCAGTACTTC. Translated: CASSLLGGEETQYF.

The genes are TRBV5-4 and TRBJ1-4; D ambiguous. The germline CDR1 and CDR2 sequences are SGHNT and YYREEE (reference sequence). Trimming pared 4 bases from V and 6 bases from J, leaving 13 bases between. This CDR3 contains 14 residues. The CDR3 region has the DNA TGTGCCAGCAGCCCCTCTGGAGGGTATGAAAAACTGTTTTTT. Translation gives CASSPSGGYEKLFF.

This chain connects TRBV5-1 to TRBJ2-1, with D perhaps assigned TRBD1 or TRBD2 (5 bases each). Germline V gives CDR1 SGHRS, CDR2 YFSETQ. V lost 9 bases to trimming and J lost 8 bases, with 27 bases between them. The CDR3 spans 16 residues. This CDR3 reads CAITPRDQPRGDEQFF. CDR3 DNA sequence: TGCGCCATTACACCTCGGGACCAACCCAGAGGGGATGAGCAGTTCTTC.

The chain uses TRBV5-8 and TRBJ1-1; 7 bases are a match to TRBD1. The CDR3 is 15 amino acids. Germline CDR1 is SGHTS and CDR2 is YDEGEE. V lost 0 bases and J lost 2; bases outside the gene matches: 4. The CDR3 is CASSLEAGGNTEAFF. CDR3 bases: TGTGCCAGCAGCTTGGAGGCAGGGGGAAACACTGAAGCTTTCTTT.

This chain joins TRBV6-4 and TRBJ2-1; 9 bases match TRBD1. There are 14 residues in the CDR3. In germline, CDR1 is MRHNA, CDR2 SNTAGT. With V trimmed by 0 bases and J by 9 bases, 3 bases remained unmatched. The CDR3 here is CASSDSGTGSEQFF. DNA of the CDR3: TGTGCCAGCAGTGACTCTGGGACAGGGAGTGAGCAGTTCTTC.

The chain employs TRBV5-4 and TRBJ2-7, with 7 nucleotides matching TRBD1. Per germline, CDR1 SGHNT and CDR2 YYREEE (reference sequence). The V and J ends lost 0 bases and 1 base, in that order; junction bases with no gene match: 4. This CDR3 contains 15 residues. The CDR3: CASSLEQGRSYEQYF. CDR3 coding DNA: TGTGCCAGCAGCTTGGAACAGGGGCGTTCCTACGAGCAGTACTTC.

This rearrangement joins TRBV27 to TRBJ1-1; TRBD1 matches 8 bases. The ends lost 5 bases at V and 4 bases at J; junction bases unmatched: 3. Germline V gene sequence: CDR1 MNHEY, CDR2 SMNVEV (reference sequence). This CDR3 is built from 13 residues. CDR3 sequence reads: CASSHGQGTEAFF. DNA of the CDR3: TGTGCCAGCAGTCACGGACAGGGCACTGAAGCTTTCTTT.

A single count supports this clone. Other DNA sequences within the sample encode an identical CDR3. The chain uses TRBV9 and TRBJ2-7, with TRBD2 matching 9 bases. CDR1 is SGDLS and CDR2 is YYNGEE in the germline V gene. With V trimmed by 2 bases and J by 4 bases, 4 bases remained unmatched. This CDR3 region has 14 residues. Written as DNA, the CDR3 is TGTGCCAGCAGCGTCGGTAGCGGGAGTTACGAGCAGTACTTC. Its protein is CASSVGSGSYEQYF.

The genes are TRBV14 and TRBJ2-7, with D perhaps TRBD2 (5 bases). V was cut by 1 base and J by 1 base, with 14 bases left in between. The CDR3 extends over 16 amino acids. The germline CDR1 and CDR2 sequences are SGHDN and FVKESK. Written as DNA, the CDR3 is TGTGCCAGCAGCCAAGGGATCGGGATCACATCCTACGAGCAGTACTTC. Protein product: CASSQGIGITSYEQYF.

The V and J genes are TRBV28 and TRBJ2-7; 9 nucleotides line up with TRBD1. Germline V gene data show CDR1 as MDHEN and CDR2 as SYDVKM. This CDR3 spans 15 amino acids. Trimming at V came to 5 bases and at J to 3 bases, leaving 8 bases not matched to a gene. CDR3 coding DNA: TGTGCCAGCAGTGGGTTAGGACAGGGGATCTACGAGCAGTACTTC. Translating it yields CASSGLGQGIYEQYF.

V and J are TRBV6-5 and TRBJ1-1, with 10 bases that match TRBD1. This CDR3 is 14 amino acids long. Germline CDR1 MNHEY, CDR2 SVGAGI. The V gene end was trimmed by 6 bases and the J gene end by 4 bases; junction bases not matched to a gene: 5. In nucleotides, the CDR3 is TGTGCCAGCAGCTTCCGGGACAGGGGCACTGAAGCTTTCTTT. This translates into CASSFRDRGTEAFF.